Listed below are T cell receptor beta chains from one sample, sequenced in a study of T cell repertoires in ileal Crohn's disease. Libraries were prepared by immunoSEQ multiplex PCR; TCRdb keeps only in-frame clonotypes and omits some of them. The sample contains several thousand clones, 69% of which appear only once. What was sequenced was ileal tissue. Every receptor here comes from an adult with Crohn's disease. Both conserved end residues are part of each CDR3. Each record gives: clone size, V gene, J gene, D gene, CDR3 DNA, CDR3 protein. A D gene is named only where the DNA matches it firmly. Clone size, where shown, is once, few, many, or a class for clones that have expanded.

abundance: .
v_gene: TRBV4-1
j_gene: TRBJ2-1
d_gene: .
CDR3nt: TGCGCCAGCAGCCGCCGGGGGGGGTTACCGGGACAGGGAGGCGATGAGCAGTTCTTC
CDR3aa: CASSRRGGLPGQGGDEQFF

abundance: medium-sized
v_gene: TRBV27
j_gene: TRBJ2-7
d_gene: TRBD1
CDR3nt: TGTGCCAGCAGTTTATCGCCGACAGGGGGGTGGGAGCAGTACTTC
CDR3aa: CASSLSPTGGWEQYF

abundance: few
v_gene: TRBV19
j_gene: TRBJ2-1
d_gene: TRBD1
CDR3nt: TGTGCCAGTAGTTTCCGGGACAGGGGGATAAATGAGCAGTTCTTC
CDR3aa: CASSFRDRGINEQFF

abundance: few
v_gene: TRBV2
j_gene: TRBJ2-1
d_gene: .
CDR3nt: TGTGCCAGCAGTGCGGGCTACAATGAGCAGTTCTTC
CDR3aa: CASSAGYNEQFF

abundance: .
v_gene: TRBV6-1
j_gene: TRBJ1-2
d_gene: TRBD1
CDR3nt: TGTGCCAGCACTCCTGACGAGGACAGGAGGGGCTACACCTTC
CDR3aa: CASTPDEDRRGYTF

abundance: few
v_gene: TRBV7-2
j_gene: TRBJ2-1
d_gene: TRBD2
CDR3nt: TGTGCCAGCAGCATGAGGGCTAGCGGGCCGAACAATGAGCAGTTCTTC
CDR3aa: CASSMRASGPNNEQFF

abundance: .
v_gene: TRBV27
j_gene: TRBJ1-4
d_gene: .
CDR3nt: TGTGCCAGCAGTTTATCCACAACTAATGAAAAACTGTTTTTT
CDR3aa: CASSLSTTNEKLFF

abundance: .
v_gene: TRBV20-1
j_gene: TRBJ2-1
d_gene: .
CDR3nt: TGCAGTGCTGACAGTTACAATGAGCAGTTCTTC
CDR3aa: CSADSYNEQFF

abundance: .
v_gene: TRBV6-6
j_gene: TRBJ2-7
d_gene: .
CDR3nt: TGTGCCAGCACCCCGGGGAGCTCCTACGAGCAGTACTTC
CDR3aa: CASTPGSSYEQYF

abundance: once
v_gene: TRBV18
j_gene: TRBJ1-2
d_gene: .
CDR3nt: TGTGCCAGCTCACCAGATGAACAACCTAACTATGGCTACACCTTC
CDR3aa: CASSPDEQPNYGYTF

abundance: .
v_gene: TRBV25-1
j_gene: TRBJ1-1
d_gene: TRBD1
CDR3nt: TGTGCCAGCGGGTGGAGGGGGCGAGCAGCTTTCTTT
CDR3aa: CASGWRGRAAFF

abundance: .
v_gene: TRBV6-1
j_gene: TRBJ1-5
d_gene: .
CDR3nt: TGTGCCAGCAGTGAAAAGAGGGTTGATGGCAATCAGCCCCAGCATTTT
CDR3aa: CASSEKRVDGNQPQHF

abundance: once
v_gene: TRBV30
j_gene: TRBJ2-7
d_gene: TRBD2
CDR3nt: TGTGCCTGGACTAGCGGGGGGGCCGGCGGGCAGTACTTC
CDR3aa: CAWTSGGAGGQYF

abundance: large
v_gene: TRBV10-2
j_gene: TRBJ2-5
d_gene: .
CDR3nt: TGCGCCACCAAAAGCGCCTCGGGGTCGCTGGAGACCCAGTACTTC
CDR3aa: CATKSASGSLETQYF

abundance: .
v_gene: TRBV25-1
j_gene: TRBJ1-1
d_gene: TRBD1
CDR3nt: TGTGCCAGCAGAGTCCGGGACAGGGACACTGAAGCTTTCTTT
CDR3aa: CASRVRDRDTEAFF

abundance: .
v_gene: TRBV7-9
j_gene: TRBJ2-7
d_gene: TRBD1
CDR3nt: TGTGCCAGCAGCTTAGGGGACAGGCGCCTCTACGAGCAGTACTTC
CDR3aa: CASSLGDRRLYEQYF

abundance: .
v_gene: TRBV5-1
j_gene: TRBJ2-3
d_gene: .
CDR3nt: TGCGCCAGCTCACCCGCGGCTGATACGCAGTATTTT
CDR3aa: CASSPAADTQYF

abundance: once
v_gene: TRBV7-9
j_gene: TRBJ2-3
d_gene: .
CDR3nt: TGTGCCAGCAGCTCGACAGACACAGATACGCAGTATTTT
CDR3aa: CASSSTDTDTQYF

abundance: .
v_gene: TRBV29-1
j_gene: TRBJ1-1
d_gene: TRBD1
CDR3nt: TGCAGCGTTAGGAGGTTCGGACAGGGGGCGGACACTGAAGCTTTCTTT
CDR3aa: CSVRRFGQGADTEAFF

abundance: large
v_gene: TRBV19
j_gene: TRBJ2-5
d_gene: .
CDR3nt: TGTGCCAGTAGTTGGGCGGGGCATCCGAAAGAGACCCAGTACTTC
CDR3aa: CASSWAGHPKETQYF

abundance: .
v_gene: TRBV7-2
j_gene: TRBJ1-2
d_gene: TRBD1
CDR3nt: TGTGCCAGCAGTTCTCTTGGACAGGGCGGCACCTTC
CDR3aa: CASSSLGQGGTF

abundance: few
v_gene: TRBV6-5
j_gene: TRBJ1-1
d_gene: .
CDR3nt: TGTGCCAGCAACGAAGACAAACGTGAAGCTTTCTTT
CDR3aa: CASNEDKREAFF

abundance: .
v_gene: TRBV2
j_gene: TRBJ1-6
d_gene: .
CDR3nt: TGTGCCAGCAGCCCATCCCCGGGTTCACCCCTCCACTTT
CDR3aa: CASSPSPGSPLHF

abundance: .
v_gene: TRBV11-2
j_gene: TRBJ2-7
d_gene: TRBD1
CDR3nt: TGTGCCAGCAGCCTTAGGACAGGTGCTTACGAGCAGTACTTC
CDR3aa: CASSLRTGAYEQYF

abundance: .
v_gene: TRBV27
j_gene: TRBJ2-6
d_gene: TRBD1
CDR3nt: TGTGCCAGCAGTTTATCCTCGCGGCGGCAGGGGGCGGTATCCGGGGCCAACGTCCTGACTTTC
CDR3aa: CASSLSSRRQGAVSGANVLTF

abundance: .
v_gene: TRBV2
j_gene: TRBJ2-1
d_gene: TRBD2
CDR3nt: TGTGCCAGCAGTGAAACTTGGTCTAGCGGGGGGCCAGGCGGCAATGAGCAGTTCTTC
CDR3aa: CASSETWSSGGPGGNEQFF

abundance: .
v_gene: TRBV30
j_gene: TRBJ1-2
d_gene: TRBD1
CDR3nt: TGTGCCTGGGATCGAAACAGGGGCGCCGGTGGCTACACCTTC
CDR3aa: CAWDRNRGAGGYTF

abundance: .
v_gene: TRBV6-1
j_gene: TRBJ2-7
d_gene: TRBD1
CDR3nt: TGTGCCAGCAGTGAATCCCCTTGGCAGGGGGCCTACGAGCAGTACTTC
CDR3aa: CASSESPWQGAYEQYF

abundance: once
v_gene: TRBV7-9
j_gene: TRBJ2-3
d_gene: .
CDR3nt: TGTGCCAGCAGCCCCACCGGGACTCCACCCACAGATACGCAGTATTTT
CDR3aa: CASSPTGTPPTDTQYF

abundance: .
v_gene: TRBV4-3
j_gene: TRBJ2-7
d_gene: .
CDR3nt: TGCGCCAGCAGCCAAGGAGGGGGCTACGAGCAGTACTTC
CDR3aa: CASSQGGGYEQYF

abundance: .
v_gene: TRBV5-4
j_gene: TRBJ2-2
d_gene: TRBD2
CDR3nt: TGTGCCAGCAGCCGTCTGACGGGGGGGGACACCGGGGAGCTGTTTTTT
CDR3aa: CASSRLTGGDTGELFF

abundance: .
v_gene: TRBV5-6
j_gene: TRBJ1-4
d_gene: .
CDR3nt: TGTGCCAGCAGTGGAGGACAGTTTAATGAAAAACTGTTTTTT
CDR3aa: CASSGGQFNEKLFF

abundance: few
v_gene: TRBV5-1
j_gene: TRBJ1-5
d_gene: TRBD1
CDR3nt: TGCGCCAGCAGCTCGACAGGGGGCTTAGGTCAGCCCCAGCATTTT
CDR3aa: CASSSTGGLGQPQHF